This T cell receptor (beta chain) was sequenced during a study of blood T cell repertoires in COVID-19. Study details: Both acute and convalescent COVID-19 samples were obtained from the United States, Italy and Spain. T cells, B-cell-depleted T cells, or PBMCs supplied cDNA or gDNA.

Original methodology: Reference gene primer amplification yielded estimated nucleated cell counts. Repertoires were generated with immunoSEQ multiplex PCR, while TCRdb's copy carries only in-frame clones and drops some. D and trimming were read from the DNA, whereas the V and J calls and clone size are those reported in that table. The sample lists 80,000 to 100,000 clones; about four fifths were seen once. CDR1 is MNHEY and CDR2 is SMNVEV in the germline V gene (reference sequence). CDR3 length: 15 residues. J lost 8 bases, V lost 4 bases, and 11 bases had no gene match. This clone appeared a single time.

The clonotype originates from a human donor in a cohort sampled during active COVID-19. The specimen sequenced was peripheral blood. The chain links TRBV27 to TRBJ1-2, with 9 bases that match TRBD1. The CDR3 nucleotides are TGTGCCAGCAGTTCACCGACAGGGGGGGTATGGGGCTACACCTTC. Translated, it gives CASSSPTGGVWGYTF.